Presented here are 24 T cell receptor beta chains from one specimen sequenced in a study of shared clonotypes between healthy human individuals. The method was immunoSEQ multiplex PCR; TCRdb's version includes in-frame clones alone and lacks a portion of them. The sample lists about 2 million clones, 95% occurring once. The source material was naive CD4+ T cells sorted from blood. Subset here: CD45RA+ positively selected. These TCRs come from a man aged 18 to 30 in good health.

The V and J genes are TRBV6-6 and TRBJ2-1, with D possibly being TRBD2 (5 bases). Deletions cut 6 bases from V and 8 bases from J, with 14 bases between. The germline V gene encodes CDR1 MNHNY and CDR2 SVGAGI (reference sequence). CDR3 length: 13 amino acids. The CDR3 protein is CASSKEGGYEQFF. The CDR3 DNA is TGTGCCAGCAGCAAAGAGGGTGGTTATGAGCAGTTCTTC.

This chain uses TRBV29-1 with TRBJ1-4, with D hard to call. Between the trimmed V and J ends, which lost 3 bases and 11 bases, there was a span of 13 bases. CDR3 length: 12 residues. Germline V gives CDR1 SQVTM, CDR2 ANQGSEA. The chain's CDR3 is CSVEAGVGKLFF. The CDR3 DNA follows: TGCAGCGTTGAGGCGGGAGTGGGGAAACTGTTTTTT. The full variable domain, in which reference TRBV29-1 and TRBJ1-4 provide the parts outside the CDR3, is SAVISQKPSRDICQRGTSLTIQCQVDSQVTMMFWYRQQPGQSLTLIATANQGSEATYESGFVIDKFPISRPNLTFSTLTVSNMSPEDSSIYLCSVEAGVGKLFFGSGTQLSVL.

The chain uses TRBV7-8 and TRBJ2-1, with 13 bases matching TRBD2. The junction had 7 bases not matched to a gene; V was cut back by 6 bases and J by 8 bases. The CDR3 totals 15 residues. Germline-derived CDR1 and CDR2 are SGHVS and FQNEAQ. The CDR3 protein is CASSTGTSGIYEQFF. In nucleotides, the CDR3 is TGTGCCAGCAGTACCGGGACTAGCGGGATCTATGAGCAGTTCTTC. Together with reference TRBV7-8 and TRBJ2-1, the CDR3 gives the full variable domain: GAGVSQSPRYKVAKRGQDVALRCDPISGHVSLFWYQQALGQGPEFLTYFQNEAQLDKSGLPSDRFFAERPEGSVSTLKIQRTQQEDSAVYLCASSTGTSGIYEQFFGPGTRLTVL.

This rearrangement joins TRBV7-2 to TRBJ2-3; perhaps D is TRBD1 or TRBD2 (5 bases each). This CDR3 has 14 residues. Trimming shortened V by 5 bases and J by 3 bases, and 12 bases separated the two germline ends. Germline CDR1 is SGHTA and CDR2 is FQGNSA. Written as DNA, the CDR3 is TGTGCCAGCAGCACTAGGGGCAGGACAGATACGCAGTATTTT. Amino acids: CASSTRGRTDTQYF. The full variable domain, in which reference TRBV7-2 and TRBJ2-3 provide the parts outside the CDR3, is GAGVSQSPSNKVTEKGKDVELRCDPISGHTALYWYRQSLGQGLEFLIYFQGNSAPDKSGLPSDRFSAERTGGSVSTLTIQRTQQEDSAVYLCASSTRGRTDTQYFGPGTRLTVL.

Only a few counts were recorded for this clone. The rearrangement links TRBV18 to TRBJ1-2, with 8 nucleotides matching TRBD1. The CDR3 runs to 14 residues. With 0 bases clipped from V and 7 bases from J, the junction kept 4 bases outside the gene matches. Germline V lookup: CDR1 KGHSH, CDR2 LQKENI. The CDR3 loop reads CASSPPGQEGGYTF. The CDR3, as DNA: TGTGCCAGCTCACCACCGGGACAGGAGGGTGGCTACACCTTC.

The CDR3 reads CASSPVGAGYPYEQYF. DNA of the CDR3: TGTGCCAGCTCACCAGTTGGGGCAGGGTACCCCTACGAGCAGTACTTC. The chain links TRBV18 to TRBJ2-7; possible D gene TRBD1, 5 bases. Trimming cost V 2 bases and J 2 bases, with 16 bases left between them. The germline CDR1 and CDR2 sequences are KGHSH and LQKENI. The length of the CDR3 is 16 residues. The entire variable domain, with the rest obtained from reference TRBV18 and TRBJ2-7, is as follows: NAGVMQNPRHLVRRRGQEARLRCSPMKGHSHVYWYRQLPEEGLKFMVYLQKENIIDESGMPKERFSAEFPKEGPSILRIQQVVRGDSAAYFCASSPVGAGYPYEQYFGPGTRLTVT.

In the case of this clone: Distinct nucleotide sequences in the sample also encode this CDR3. The chain is built from TRBV9 and TRBJ2-5; 7 nucleotides align to TRBD1. Germline CDR1 is SGDLS and CDR2 is YYNGEE. This CDR3 spans 14 amino acids. Trimming cost V 0 bases and J 1 base; bases outside gene matches: 0. CDR3 region: CASSVGQGQETQYF. CDR3 bases: TGTGCCAGCAGCGTAGGACAGGGCCAAGAGACCCAGTACTTC.

The CDR3 reads CASSPSTGPTNYGYTF. The CDR3, as DNA: TGCGCCAGCAGCCCGTCCACGGGGCCGACTAACTATGGCTACACCTTC. V and J are TRBV5-1 and TRBJ1-2; D perhaps matches TRBD1 (5 bases). The V and J ends lost 4 bases and 0 bases respectively, with 16 bases between them. Germline lookup yields CDR1 SGHRS and CDR2 YFSETQ. The CDR3 runs 16 residues.

V usage is TRBV4-3 and J usage is TRBJ1-6; unclear D gene. Trimming took 0 bases from V and 1 from J, leaving 7 bases between them. This CDR3 region has 16 residues. The V gene's germline CDR1 is LGHNA and CDR2 YSLEER. The DNA for the CDR3 is TGCGCCAGCAGCCAAGATCACTATTCCTATAATTCACCCCTCCACTTT. It codes for CASSQDHYSYNSPLHF.

The V gene is TRBV7-2, the J gene TRBJ2-7; the D gene could be TRBD1 or TRBD2 (5 bases each). Germline assignment: CDR1 SGHTA and CDR2 FQGNSA. There are 16 residues in the CDR3. The V gene lost 5 bases and the J gene lost 2 bases, with 19 bases spanning the gap. CDR3 DNA sequence: TGTGCCAGCAGCCCCGCCGGGGCACCTGATCCCTACGAGCAGTACTTC. This gives the protein CASSPAGAPDPYEQYF. Full variable domain (remainder filled in from reference TRBV7-2 and TRBJ2-7): GAGVSQSPSNKVTEKGKDVELRCDPISGHTALYWYRQSLGQGLEFLIYFQGNSAPDKSGLPSDRFSAERTGGSVSTLTIQRTQQEDSAVYLCASSPAGAPDPYEQYFGPGTRLTVT.

The chain uses TRBV27 and TRBJ1-1; D possibly corresponds to TRBD1 (5 bases). CDR3 length: 16 amino acids. V was cut by 4 bases and J by 0 bases, with 15 bases left in between. Germline assignment: CDR1 MNHEY and CDR2 SMNVEV (reference sequence). CDR3 amino acids: CASSSLTEPMNTEAFF. CDR3 bases: TGTGCCAGCAGTTCGTTGACAGAACCTATGAACACTGAAGCTTTCTTT.

J is TRBJ1-4 and V is TRBV4-1, with 7 nucleotides matching TRBD1. The J segment lost 4 bases and the V segment lost 3 bases, leaving 5 bases of the junction unmatched. Germline CDR1 is MGHRA and CDR2 is YSYEKL. The CDR3 is made up of 15 amino acids. The CDR3 loop reads CASSQGTVNNEKLFF. In nucleotides, the CDR3 is TGCGCCAGCAGCCAGGGGACAGTCAATAATGAAAAACTGTTTTTT.

For this clone: Other DNA sequences in this sample translate to the same CDR3. This chain links TRBV30 with TRBJ1-2, with unresolved D. Germline CDR1 GTSNPN, CDR2 SVGIG (reference sequence). V dropped 0 bases and J dropped 1 base, with 6 bases sitting between them. This CDR3 comprises 13 residues. The chain's CDR3 is CAWSVGSNYGYTF. The CDR3 DNA reads as TGTGCCTGGAGTGTGGGGAGTAACTATGGCTACACCTTC.

This chain joins TRBV19 and TRBJ1-1; unclear D gene. Per germline, CDR1 LNHDA and CDR2 SQIVND (reference sequence). This CDR3 region has 12 residues. Trimming removed 7 bases at V and 1 base at J, with 7 bases between. DNA of the CDR3: TGTGCCAGTAAATCGAAGAACACTGAAGCTTTCTTT. Translating it yields CASKSKNTEAFF.

The gene calls are TRBV28 and TRBJ2-1, with 10 bases lining up with TRBD1. The CDR3 has 16 amino acids. The V and J ends lost 5 bases and 1 base, in that order; junction bases with no gene match: 5. Germline lookup yields CDR1 MDHEN and CDR2 SYDVKM. In nucleotides, the CDR3 is TGTGCCAGCAGTCCCGGGACAGGGGTGTCCTACAATGAGCAGTTCTTC. Translated: CASSPGTGVSYNEQFF.

The rearrangement joins TRBV4-3 to TRBJ2-3; maybe TRBD2 (6 bases). The CDR3 is 14 amino acids. With 1 base removed from V and 2 bases from J, the gap between germline ends came to 7 bases. Germline V gives CDR1 LGHNA, CDR2 YSLEER. CDR3 DNA: TGCGCCAGCAGCCAAGGCGGGAACACAGATACGCAGTATTTT. Its translation: CASSQGGNTDTQYF.

This clone was detected once. V gene TRBV10-2 combines with J gene TRBJ1-5; D unclear. The germline V gene encodes CDR1 WSHSY and CDR2 SAAADI. The CDR3 has 14 amino acids. With 6 bases removed from V and 3 bases from J, the gap between germline ends came to 12 bases. CDR3 in amino acids: CASSDGLFNQPQHF. The CDR3, as DNA: TGCGCCAGCAGCGATGGACTGTTCAATCAGCCCCAGCATTTT.

The chain joins TRBV5-1 to TRBJ2-5; D may be TRBD2 (6 bases). V lost 0 bases and J 1 base, leaving 10 bases between the germline ends. Germline loops: CDR1 SGHRS, CDR2 YFSETQ. CDR3 size: 15 residues. In nucleotides, the CDR3 is TGCGCCAGCAGCTTGGCGGGGGAATCCCAAGAGACCCAGTACTTC. Translating gives CASSLAGESQETQYF.

The genes are TRBV18 and TRBJ1-3; D is perhaps TRBD1 (6 bases). This CDR3 spans 15 amino acids. Germline V gene sequence: CDR1 KGHSH, CDR2 LQKENI. Trimming took off 3 bases at V and 3 bases at J, with 12 bases between the two ends. The DNA for the CDR3 is TGTGCCAGCTCACCCGATCGGGGGCTTGGAAACACCATATATTTT. Residues: CASSPDRGLGNTIYF.

The chain joins TRBV28 to TRBJ2-3, with no clear D. The V end lost 3 bases, the J end lost 0 bases, and 10 bases lay between the germline ends. Per germline, CDR1 MDHEN and CDR2 SYDVKM. The length of the CDR3 is 15 residues. Here the CDR3 reads CASSFDGASTDTQYF. Here the CDR3 DNA reads TGTGCCAGCAGTTTCGACGGCGCGAGCACAGATACGCAGTATTTT.

The rearrangement links TRBV19 to TRBJ1-2; D call uncertain. CDR3 length: 13 amino acids. V lost 1 base and J lost 4, with 7 bases in between. CDR1 LNHDA and CDR2 SQIVND come from the germline V gene (reference sequence). The CDR3 nucleotides are TGTGCCAGTAGTATAGTGACCAGCTATGGCTACACCTTC. This translates into CASSIVTSYGYTF.

The gene calls are TRBV9 and TRBJ2-1; perhaps D is TRBD1 or TRBD2 (5 bases each). Trimming took 3 bases from V and 0 from J, leaving 10 bases between them. Looked up from germline, CDR1 is SGDLS and CDR2 is YYNGEE. The CDR3 covers 15 residues. This CDR3 reads CASSGGTDSYNEQFF. The CDR3 bases are TGTGCCAGCAGCGGTGGGACCGACTCCTACAATGAGCAGTTCTTC.

The chain joins TRBV6-5 to TRBJ1-5, with 8 nucleotides matching TRBD1. Trimming at V came to 5 bases and at J to 7 bases, leaving 4 bases not matched to a gene. Germline V CDR1 and CDR2: MNHEY, SVGAGI. CDR3 size: 13 residues. CDR3 region: CASSRGTGQPQHF. The CDR3 bases are TGTGCCAGCAGTCGCGGGACAGGCCAGCCCCAGCATTTT.

V is TRBV19 and J is TRBJ2-3, with 7 bases aligning to TRBD1. CDR3 length: 14 amino acids. Germline V gene lookup returns CDR1 LNHDA and CDR2 SQIVND (reference sequence). The V and J ends lost 7 bases and 4 bases, in that order; junction bases with no gene match: 8. The chain's CDR3 is CASTEQGFPDTQYF. CDR3 nucleotide sequence: TGTGCCAGTACCGAACAGGGGTTCCCAGATACGCAGTATTTT.